This T cell receptor beta chain was identified in a study of T cell changes during pregnancy in multiple sclerosis. Losses at the gene ends were 6 bases for V and 5 bases for J; bases not matched to a gene: 3. CDR3 length: 13 amino acids. CDR1 is SGHAT and CDR2 is FQNNGV in the germline V gene. TCRdb's table, derived via immunoSEQ multiplex PCR, lists solely in-frame clones and lacks some. The sample contains tens of thousands of clones, 75% to 95% of which appear only once. The chain recombines TRBV11-2 with TRBJ1-5; TRBD1 aligns across 8 bases. The sequencing used peripheral blood, collected in the first trimester of pregnancy. This TCR was recovered from a female donor in good health, enrolled as a control in a pregnancy study. CDR3 nucleotide sequence: TGTGCCAGCAGTAGGGACAGGTATCAGCCCCAGCATTTT. Amino acids: CASSRDRYQPQHF.